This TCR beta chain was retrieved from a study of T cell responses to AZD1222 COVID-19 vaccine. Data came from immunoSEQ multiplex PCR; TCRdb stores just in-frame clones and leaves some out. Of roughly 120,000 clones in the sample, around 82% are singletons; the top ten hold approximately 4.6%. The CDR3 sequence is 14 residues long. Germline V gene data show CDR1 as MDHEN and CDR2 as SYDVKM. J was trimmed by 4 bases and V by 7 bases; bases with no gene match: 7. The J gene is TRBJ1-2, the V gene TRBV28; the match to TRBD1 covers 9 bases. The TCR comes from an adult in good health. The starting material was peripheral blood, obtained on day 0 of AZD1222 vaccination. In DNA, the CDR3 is TGTGCCAGCAAAGGACAGGGGTCGGTCTATGGCTACACCTTC. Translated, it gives CASKGQGSVYGYTF.